This entry lists 4 T cell receptor beta chains sequenced from one sample in a study of response to subunit inactivated influenza vaccine. TCRdb re-derived calls from the RT-PCR reads in MiXCR, one entry per CDR3 protein. The data contain hundreds of thousands of distinct CDR3 sequences, around 8% of them singletons. The specimen was PBMCs from blood, collected around 25 months after vaccination. These receptors were taken from a man between 45 and 75 years old who received an inactivated influenza vaccine.

This clonotype came up many times. J is TRBJ2-7 and V is TRBV28; 10 nucleotides align to TRBD1. Losses at the gene ends were 4 bases for V and 4 bases for J; bases not matched to a gene: 7. The CDR3 runs 15 residues. Per germline, CDR1 MDHEN and CDR2 SYDVKM. In DNA form, the CDR3 reads TGTGCCAGCAGTTCTTTGGGACAGGGGATGTACGAGCAGTACTTC. Amino acids: CASSSLGQGMYEQYF.

V usage is TRBV30 and J usage is TRBJ1-5; D is ambiguous. The germline V gene encodes CDR1 GTSNPN and CDR2 SVGIG (reference sequence). V lost 2 bases and J 4 bases, leaving 9 bases between the germline ends. This CDR3 has 13 amino acids. The CDR3 nucleotides read TGTGCCTGGAGTCGGCAGGTAAATCAGCCCCAGCATTTT. Protein: CAWSRQVNQPQHF.

This clonotype was counted many times. V is TRBV10-3 and J is TRBJ1-2; D possibly corresponds to TRBD1 (5 bases). CDR3 size: 13 residues. Per the germline V gene, CDR1 is ENHRY and CDR2 is SYGVKD. The V gene lost 3 bases and the J gene lost 7 bases, with 12 bases spanning the gap. The CDR3 region is CAISEATARGYTF. CDR3 nucleotide sequence: TGTGCCATCAGTGAAGCGACAGCACGTGGCTACACCTTC.

In its sample, this clonotype was seen a few times. The gene calls are TRBV6-5 and TRBJ2-5; D is ambiguous. Trimming took 0 bases from V and 4 from J, leaving 9 bases between them. This CDR3 contains 14 residues. Germline CDR1 and CDR2: MNHEY and SVGAGI. This CDR3 reads CASSYSTRGETQYF. The DNA for the CDR3 is TGTGCCAGCAGTTACTCGACACGCGGAGAGACCCAGTACTTC.